Sequencing of this T cell receptor (beta chain) was carried out in a study of cytomegalovirus exposure and HLA in healthy donors. Study in general: A prior analysis found 117 million unique TCR beta sequences from 170 million or so T cells. Whole-study findings and limits: In a later analysis, parvovirus B19, influenza, CMV and Epstein-Barr virus appeared linked to several top co-occurrence clusters.

Concerning this clone: Its matching antigen is unknown.

V shed 0 bases and J shed 8 bases, with 17 bases lying between them. The CDR3 consists of 16 residues. From germline, CDR1 is KGHSH and CDR2 LQKENI. This PCR relied on a set of 60 Vbeta primers and 13 Jbeta primers. TCRdb's copy holds only in-frame clones and misses some; the assay was immunoSEQ multiplex PCR. Across approximately 100,000 clones, the top ten clones capture approximately 15% of the sample. The specimen was PBMCs. This sequence originates from a man between 45 and 60 years old in good health and CMV-seropositive. The rearrangement links TRBV18 to TRBJ2-1; no firm D call. The CDR3 is CASSPPGLYNRDEQFF. As DNA, the CDR3 is TGTGCCAGCTCACCACCGGGCCTGTACAACCGAGATGAGCAGTTCTTC.